The present T cell receptor (beta chain) was sequenced within a study of T cells in localized non-small cell lung cancer. Remarks on this clone: Its antigen is currently unknown.

Unmatched junction bases numbered 3, after V lost 3 bases and J lost 3 bases. This CDR3 is 15 amino acids long. Per germline, CDR1 KGHSH and CDR2 LQKENI. Study-wide results and limits: There was higher T cell clonality in uninvolved adjacent lung than in tumor, and it was highest there. A raised T cell density in blood coincided with lengthier overall survival. Tumor samples were not multi-region, leaving intratumor heterogeneity unexcluded.

The table came from immunoSEQ multiplex PCR; TCRdb's copy has only in-frame clones and leaves some out. Of around 25,000 clones listed, 92% are singletons. The sample was peripheral blood, taken before any cancer treatment. The genes are TRBV18 and TRBJ2-2, with 8 bases matching TRBD2. The TCR sequence derives from a man aged 35 to 69 with stage III squamous cell lung carcinoma. This CDR3 reads CASSPTRGDTGELFF. CDR3 coding DNA: TGTGCCAGCTCACCCACGCGGGGGGACACCGGGGAGCTGTTTTTT.